This T cell receptor (beta chain) was sequenced during a study of shared clonotypes between healthy human individuals. Sequencing was performed with immunoSEQ multiplex PCR; in TCRdb, only in-frame clones are kept and a portion is missing. The table shows around 330,000 clones, with about 74% occurring only once. This CDR3 has 16 amino acids. The V end was cut by 1 base, the J end by 2 bases, with 14 bases between. Germline CDR1 and CDR2: SGHDN and FVKESK. The TCR comes from a man aged 30-40 years in good health. Sequencing used memory CD4+ T cells sorted from blood. Subset specified: CD45RA-negative fraction. V gene TRBV14 combines with J gene TRBJ1-2; D may be TRBD1 (6 bases). CDR3 amino acids: CASSQVSARGNYGYTF. In nucleotides, the CDR3 is TGTGCCAGCAGCCAAGTCTCGGCCAGGGGAAACTATGGCTACACCTTC.